What follows are 10 T cell receptor beta chains derived from one specimen sequenced in a study of blood T cells in healthy people across ages. PCR was performed a second time for 7 to 11 cycles using a sample-barcoded 5' primer and a J-beta primer mix. TCRdb ran MiXCR on the 5' RACE reads and lists one entry per CDR3 protein. Of fewer than 900,000 distinct CDR3 sequences listed, roughly 47% are singletons. The sequenced material came from blood. The receptors were sampled from a woman aged 60-70 years in good health.

This clonotype was detected only a few times. The CDR3 spells CATSRANEQFF. The CDR3 nucleotides read TGTGCCACCTCTAGGGCCAATGAGCAGTTCTTC. The rearrangement uses TRBV24-1 and TRBJ2-1; D unclear. V lost 9 bases to trimming and J lost 6 bases, with 8 bases between them. Germline V gene lookup returns CDR1 KGHDR and CDR2 SFDVKD. The CDR3 covers 11 residues.

The rearrangement joins TRBV29-1 to TRBJ1-2; a weak D match, TRBD1 (6 bases). CDR1 is SQVTM, CDR2 ANQGSEA, per germline. V lost 7 bases to trimming and J lost 6 bases, with 18 bases between them. CDR3 size: 13 residues. The CDR3 reads CSARPGQSHGYTF. CDR3 DNA sequence: TGCAGCGCAAGACCGGGACAATCTCATGGCTACACCTTC.

This clonotype was seen a few times. The chain combines TRBV7-2 with TRBJ2-5; D gene uncertain. The V end was cut by 1 base, the J end by 4 bases, with 7 bases between. Per the germline V gene, CDR1 is SGHTA and CDR2 is FQGNSA. The CDR3 has 13 residues. Here the CDR3 reads CASSLGRLETQYF. CDR3 DNA: TGTGCCAGCAGCTTAGGTCGTTTAGAGACCCAGTACTTC.

V and J are TRBV24-1 and TRBJ1-1, with D maybe TRBD1 (5 bases). Germline CDR1 is KGHDR and CDR2 is SFDVKD. V was cut by 10 bases and J by 5 bases, with 16 bases left in between. The CDR3 loop spans 13 amino acids. The CDR3 protein is CATDAGHGTEAFF. In nucleotides, the CDR3 is TGTGCCACGGATGCGGGGCATGGGACTGAAGCTTTCTTT.

With respect to this clonotype: One junction end does not reproduce the germline sequence, and a read error may be involved. This chain joins TRBV24-1 and TRBJ2-4, with TRBD1 matching 10 bases. The CDR3 spans 15 residues. Looked up from germline, CDR1 is KGHDR and CDR2 is SFDVKD. The CDR3 spells CATSDSGQGMNIRYF. In DNA, the CDR3 is TGTGCCACCAGTGATTCGGGACAGGGGATGAACATTCGGTACTTC.

The chain employs TRBV20-1 and TRBJ2-7; D remains ambiguous. V shed 1 base and J shed 1 base, with 8 bases lying between them. The CDR3 length is 13 residues. The germline V gene encodes CDR1 DFQATT and CDR2 SNEGSKA (reference sequence). The CDR3 nucleotides are TGCAGTGCTAGAGTTCCGCCGTCCTACGAGCAGTACTTC. Amino acid sequence: CSARVPPSYEQYF.

This clonotype is a singleton in its sample. Compared with germline, one end of the junction differs, possibly owing to a read error. The chain employs TRBV6-6 and TRBJ1-5; weak D call: TRBD1 (6 bases). CDR1 and CDR2 from the germline V gene are MNHNY and SVGAGI (reference sequence). The CDR3 contains 15 residues. In DNA, the CDR3 is TGTGCCGGCAGTTACTCTGGAGGGGGAGGTCAGCCCCAGCATTTT. Its protein product is CAGSYSGGGGQPQHF.

This clonotype was seen once. The V and J genes are TRBV20-1 and TRBJ1-4; D is uncertain. Looked up from germline, CDR1 is DFQATT and CDR2 is SNEGSKA (reference sequence). The CDR3 runs 14 residues. V was cut by 0 bases and J by 0 bases, with 5 bases left in between. CDR3 region: CSARDEATNEKLFF. CDR3 nucleotide sequence: TGCAGTGCTAGAGATGAAGCAACTAATGAAAAACTGTTTTTT.

This chain uses TRBV6-5 with TRBJ2-7; perhaps TRBD1 as D (5 bases). The germline V gene has CDR1 MNHEY and CDR2 SVGAGI. This CDR3 region has 15 residues. The V end lost 0 bases, the J end lost 1 base, and 10 bases lay between the germline ends. CDR3 in amino acids: CASSYSVPGSYEQYF. The CDR3 DNA is TGTGCCAGCAGTTACTCGGTCCCAGGGTCCTACGAGCAGTACTTC.

The chain carries TRBV12-3 or TRBV12-4 and TRBJ1-5; TRBD1 is a possible D gene (5 bases). Trimming took 6 bases from V and 1 from J, leaving 19 bases between them. CDR3 length: 17 residues. The CDR3 loop is CASSPQWGGESNQPQHF. The CDR3 nucleotides are TGTGCCAGCAGCCCCCAATGGGGGGGGGAGAGCAATCAGCCCCAGCATTTT.